This T cell receptor beta chain was recovered during a study of regulatory T cells in long-lasting Graves disease. Study-wide results and caveats: Newly diagnosed Graves' patients had higher TCR diversity than persistent ones. Since the sample size was small, accuracy may have been reduced.

Documented time point: persistent/refractory GD, antithyroid drugs over 5 years with positive TRAb. The authors made the TCR library using RNA they extracted from PBMCs. Patient provenance is recorded as an endocrinology department in Xi'an, China. Of note for this clonotype: No antigen is known for it.

Libraries of TCR beta came from iRepertoire HTBI primers plus Arm-PCR of CDR3 regions. TCRdb passed the multiplex PCR reads through MiXCR, listing each CDR3 protein once. The sample includes about 470,000 distinct CDR3 sequences, approximately 21% of them seen just once. The CDR3 sequence is 16 residues long. Trimming took 3 bases from V and 6 from J; bases not matched to a gene: 9. The germline gives CDR1 KGHDR, CDR2 SFDVKD. The starting material was peripheral blood mononuclear cells (PBMCs), obtained when the disease was refractory, from a patient treated with antithyroid drugs. J is TRBJ2-3 and V is TRBV24-1; 9 bases match TRBD1. The TCR was taken from a female donor with Graves disease. Written as DNA, the CDR3 is TGTGCCACCAGTGATACTACAGGGGGCATTGCGGATACGCAGTATTTT. Translated: CATSDTTGGIADTQYF.